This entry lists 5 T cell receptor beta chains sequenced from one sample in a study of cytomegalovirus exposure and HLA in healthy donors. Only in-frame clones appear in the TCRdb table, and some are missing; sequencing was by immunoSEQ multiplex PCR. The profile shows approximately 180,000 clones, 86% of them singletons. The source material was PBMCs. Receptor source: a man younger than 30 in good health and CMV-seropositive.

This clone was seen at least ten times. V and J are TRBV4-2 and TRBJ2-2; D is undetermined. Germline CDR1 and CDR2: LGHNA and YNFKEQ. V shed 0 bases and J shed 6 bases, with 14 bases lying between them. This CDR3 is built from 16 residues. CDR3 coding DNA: TGTGCCAGCAGCCAAGATCTCCCTGACCGGGCCGGGGAGCTGTTTTTT. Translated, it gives CASSQDLPDRAGELFF.

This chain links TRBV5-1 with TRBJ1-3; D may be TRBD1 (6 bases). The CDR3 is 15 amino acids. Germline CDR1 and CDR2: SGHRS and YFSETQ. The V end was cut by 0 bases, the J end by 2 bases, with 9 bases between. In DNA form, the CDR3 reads TGCGCCAGCAGCTTGGGGACAGACCCTGGAAACACCATATATTTT. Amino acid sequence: CASSLGTDPGNTIYF.

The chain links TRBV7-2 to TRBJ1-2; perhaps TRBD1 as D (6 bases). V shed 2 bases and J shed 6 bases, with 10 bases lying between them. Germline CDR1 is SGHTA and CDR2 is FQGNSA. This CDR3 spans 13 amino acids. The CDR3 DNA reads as TGTGCCAGCAGCTTAACAGGGTATGATGGCTACACCTTC. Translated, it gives CASSLTGYDGYTF. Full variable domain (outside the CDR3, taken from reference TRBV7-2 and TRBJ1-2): GAGVSQSPSNKVTEKGKDVELRCDPISGHTALYWYRQSLGQGLEFLIYFQGNSAPDKSGLPSDRFSAERTGGSVSTLTIQRTQQEDSAVYLCASSLTGYDGYTFGSGTRLTVV.

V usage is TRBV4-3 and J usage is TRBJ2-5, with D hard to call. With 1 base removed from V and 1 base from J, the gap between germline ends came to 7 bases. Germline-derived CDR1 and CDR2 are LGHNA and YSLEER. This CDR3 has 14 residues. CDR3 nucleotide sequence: TGCGCCAGCAGCCAAGCCCCGGGCCAAGAGACCCAGTACTTC. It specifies CASSQAPGQETQYF.

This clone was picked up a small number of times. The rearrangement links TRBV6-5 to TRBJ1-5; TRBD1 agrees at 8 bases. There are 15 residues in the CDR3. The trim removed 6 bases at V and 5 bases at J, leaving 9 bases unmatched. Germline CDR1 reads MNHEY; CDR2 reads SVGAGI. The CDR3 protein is CASSALHRGDQPQHF. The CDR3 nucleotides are TGTGCCAGCAGCGCCCTGCACAGGGGGGATCAGCCCCAGCATTTT.